One and the same sample provided the 25 T cell receptor beta chains below, sequenced in a study of type 1 regulatory T cells. TCRdb re-derived calls from the reads in MiXCR, one entry per CDR3 protein. The sample contains 63,000 or so distinct CDR3 sequences, 49% of which appear only once. These TCRs' antigens remain unknown. Material for sequencing was cultured non-Tr1 T cells, either the whole culture or a sorted T cell fraction (not recorded which). Every receptor here comes from a human donor in good health.

This clonotype was seen more than once but under ten times. V and J are TRBV7-9 and TRBJ1-4; the D is unclear. Trimming pared 1 base from V and 3 bases from J, leaving 9 bases between. Germline loops: CDR1 SEHNR, CDR2 FQNEAQ (reference sequence). This CDR3 is built from 15 residues. CDR3 amino acids: CASSLVEGANEKLFF. The CDR3 DNA reads TGTGCCAGCAGCTTAGTAGAGGGAGCTAATGAAAAACTGTTTTTT.

V gene TRBV5-1 combines with J gene TRBJ1-3; D is undetermined. Trimming pared 0 bases from V and 3 bases from J, leaving 1 base between. This CDR3 spans 12 amino acids. The V gene's germline CDR1 is SGHRS and CDR2 YFSETQ. Here the CDR3 DNA reads TGCGCCAGCAGCTTGGGTGGAAACACCATATATTTT. This translates into CASSLGGNTIYF.

The chain combines TRBV28 with TRBJ1-1; D is undetermined. The CDR3 runs to 15 residues. Trimming cost V 7 bases and J 2 bases, with 17 bases left between them. CDR1 is MDHEN and CDR2 is SYDVKM in the germline V gene. In DNA form, the CDR3 reads TGTGCCAGCACCGTCTCCGGCGGGCGAAACACTGAAGCTTTCTTT. Its translation is CASTVSGGRNTEAFF.

This chain links TRBV4-1 with TRBJ1-2; no clear D gene. The CDR3 loop spans 15 amino acids. Germline CDR1 reads MGHRA; CDR2 reads YSYEKL. V shed 0 bases and J shed 1 base, with 9 bases lying between them. This CDR3 reads CASSQDVRINYGYTF. For the CDR3, the DNA is TGCGCCAGCAGCCAAGATGTCCGGATTAACTATGGCTACACCTTC.

The CDR3 nucleotides are TGTGCCAGCTCACCGGGGACAGGGGATCGGTATAGCAATCAGCCCCAGCATTTT. Amino acids: CASSPGTGDRYSNQPQHF. The genes are TRBV18 and TRBJ1-5, with 10 bases matching TRBD1. The CDR3 length is 18 residues. The germline V gene has CDR1 KGHSH and CDR2 LQKENI. Losses at the gene ends were 3 bases for V and 0 bases for J; bases not matched to a gene: 8.

This clonotype showed up just a few times. The chain has TRBV7-2 and TRBJ2-7, with D unresolved. Germline V gene sequence: CDR1 SGHTA, CDR2 FQGNSA. V was shortened by 4 bases and J by 7 bases, with 14 bases between the two germline ends. This CDR3 is 13 amino acids long. CDR3 region: CASSSWSNSEQYF. The CDR3 DNA follows: TGTGCCAGCAGCTCGTGGTCAAACTCTGAGCAGTACTTC.

The chain joins TRBV4-3 to TRBJ2-5, with D maybe TRBD2 (5 bases). CDR3 length equals 16 residues. Per the germline V gene, CDR1 is LGHNA and CDR2 is YSLEER. The V end was cut by 0 bases, the J end by 0 bases, with 11 bases between. The CDR3 sequence: CASSQDGSRYQETQYF. CDR3 nucleotide sequence: TGCGCCAGCAGCCAAGATGGGAGCAGGTACCAAGAGACCCAGTACTTC.

The rearrangement uses TRBV7-2 and TRBJ2-1, with D maybe TRBD2 (7 bases). Trimming removed 1 base at V and 2 bases at J, with 15 bases between. Germline values: CDR1 SGHTA, CDR2 FQGNSA. This CDR3 is built from 17 residues. This chain's CDR3 is CASSLVGGGAPYNEQFF. CDR3 in DNA: TGTGCCAGCAGCTTAGTCGGCGGGGGCGCTCCCTACAATGAGCAGTTCTTC.

V is TRBV5-6 and J is TRBJ2-3; weak D call: TRBD1 (6 bases). Germline V lookup: CDR1 SGHDT, CDR2 YYEEEE. The CDR3 contains 14 residues. Trimming removed 2 bases at V and 6 bases at J, with 13 bases between. CDR3 nucleotide sequence: TGTGCCAGCAGCTTCATAGGGGGTGCGGATACGCAGTATTTT. Translation: CASSFIGGADTQYF.

This chain uses TRBV20-1 with TRBJ1-6; D gene uncertain. Germline V lookup: CDR1 DFQATT, CDR2 SNEGSKA (reference sequence). V lost 3 bases and J 10 bases, leaving 13 bases between the germline ends. The CDR3 is 13 residues long. CDR3 nucleotide sequence: TGCAGTGCTAGTATTGGGCCTAGATCACCCCTCCACTTT. Amino acids: CSASIGPRSPLHF.

The CDR3 sequence is CASSLSGVLETQYF. The CDR3 DNA is TGTGCCAGCAGCTTATCAGGGGTTTTGGAGACCCAGTACTTC. The rearrangement links TRBV7-9 to TRBJ2-5, with D possibly matching TRBD1 (6 bases). V was cut by 2 bases and J by 5 bases, with 12 bases left in between. CDR1 is SEHNR and CDR2 is FQNEAQ in the germline V gene (reference sequence). The CDR3 has 14 amino acids.

CDR3 region: CASSILDRTGVGDKNTEAFF. Here the CDR3 DNA reads TGTGCCAGCAGTATCTTAGACCGGACAGGTGTGGGGGACAAGAACACTGAAGCTTTCTTT. This chain links TRBV6-2 or TRBV6-3 with TRBJ1-1, with 7 bases aligning to TRBD1. Germline V lookup: CDR1 MNHEY, CDR2 SVGEGT. V trimming: 5 bases; J trimming: 1 base; junction bases outside the gene matches: 22. The CDR3 totals 20 residues.

This clonotype was observed a few times. This chain links TRBV7-2 with TRBJ2-4; TRBD1 might be the D (6 bases). This CDR3 contains 15 residues. Trimming shortened V by 5 bases and J by 0 bases, and 11 bases separated the two germline ends. Germline assignment: CDR1 SGHTA and CDR2 FQGNSA. CDR3 coding DNA: TGTGCCAGCAGCCTGGACAGACTAGCCAAAAACATTCAGTACTTC. It codes for CASSLDRLAKNIQYF.

Notes on this clonotype: The junction departs from the called germline gene at one end, perhaps through a read error. This sequence joins TRBV4-2 and TRBJ2-3; D call uncertain. CDR1 and CDR2 (germline): LGHNA, YNFKEQ. The CDR3 sequence is 13 residues long. CDR3: CASSQGRADTQYF. The CDR3 nucleotides are TGTGCCAGCAGTCAAGGAAGAGCAGATACGCAGTATTTT.

This clonotype was picked up one time. The chain combines TRBV11-3 with TRBJ2-7; D gene uncertain. This CDR3 comprises 14 residues. Germline lookup yields CDR1 SGHNT and CDR2 YENEEA. V shed 0 bases and J shed 2 bases, with 8 bases lying between them. CDR3 region: CASSLEAGPYEQYF. The CDR3 nucleotides read TGTGCCAGCAGCTTAGAGGCCGGGCCCTACGAGCAGTACTTC.

The V and J genes are TRBV21-1 and TRBJ1-4. TRBV21-1 is a recognized pseudogene. The CDR3 is 17 residues long. CDR3 amino acids: CASSRGREDQANEKLFF. In DNA form, the CDR3 reads TGTGCCAGCAGCAGGGGAAGGGAAGATCAGGCTAATGAAAAACTGTTTTTT.

The chain links TRBV5-1 to TRBJ1-1; a possible D gene is TRBD1 (5 bases). The CDR3 runs 15 residues. CDR1 and CDR2 from the germline V gene are SGHRS and YFSETQ. V was clipped by 4 bases and J by 3 bases, with 16 bases between them. In DNA form, the CDR3 reads TGCGCCAGCAGCGGGGGTGCATTAATGCACACTGAAGCTTTCTTT. Translated: CASSGGALMHTEAFF.

The CDR3 spells CASSGTDRGLGTGELFF. Here the CDR3 DNA reads TGTGCCAGCAGCGGAACTGACAGGGGGCTTGGCACCGGGGAGCTGTTTTTT. V is TRBV13 and J is TRBJ2-2; TRBD1 matches 10 bases. V shed 5 bases and J 4 bases; nucleotides not matched to a gene: 10. Germline V CDR1 and CDR2: PRHDT, FYEKMQ (reference sequence). This CDR3 contains 17 residues.

Worth noting for this clonotype: At one end, the junction sequence differs from germline, possibly due to a read error. The chain employs TRBV7-2 and TRBJ2-5; 8 bases fit TRBD2. This CDR3 contains 14 residues. Per germline, CDR1 SGHTA and CDR2 FQGNSA. In DNA, the CDR3 is TGTGCCAGCAGCCTAACCGGGGGGGCGGAGATCCAGTACTTC. Translated: CASSLTGGAEIQYF.

The V gene is TRBV15, the J gene TRBJ2-5; D gene unclear. The length of the CDR3 is 15 residues. Between the trimmed V and J ends, which lost 1 base and 2 bases, there was a span of 11 bases. Looked up from germline, CDR1 is LNHNV and CDR2 is YYDKDF (reference sequence). CDR3 protein: CATSRGASRQETQYF. The DNA of the CDR3 is TGTGCCACCAGCAGAGGAGCCAGCCGTCAAGAGACCCAGTACTTC.

J is TRBJ2-2 and V is TRBV5-1; D not certain. This CDR3 contains 15 residues. Germline V CDR1 and CDR2: SGHRS, YFSETQ. Trimming took 0 bases from V and 1 from J, leaving 7 bases between them. The CDR3: CASSLESKNTGELFF. The CDR3 bases are TGCGCCAGCAGCTTGGAGTCAAAGAACACCGGGGAGCTGTTTTTT.

In this sample, this clonotype turned up a few times. The V call is TRBV5-1, the J call TRBJ1-2; no clear D gene. V lost 1 base, J lost 2 bases, and 9 bases lay in between. CDR3 size: 14 residues. The germline V gene has CDR1 SGHRS and CDR2 YFSETQ. CDR3 residues: CASSLSETNYGYTF. The CDR3 nucleotides are TGCGCCAGCAGCTTGAGCGAGACCAACTATGGCTACACCTTC.

The chain has TRBV6-2 or TRBV6-3 and TRBJ2-5; D remains ambiguous. Trimming removed 5 bases from V and 6 bases from J, with 13 bases in between. This CDR3 has 13 amino acids. Per germline, CDR1 MNHEY and CDR2 SVGEGT. The CDR3 bases are TGTGCCAGCAGTACCGACTGGGTCAAGACCCAGTACTTC. Translation gives CASSTDWVKTQYF.

The chain has TRBV12-3 or TRBV12-4 and TRBJ2-3; 10 nucleotides match TRBD2. The CDR3 is made up of 19 amino acids. Germline trimming cut 5 bases from V and 0 bases from J; bases unmatched to any gene: 14. The CDR3, as DNA: TGTGCCAGCAGTGGTGGCGCGGCTAGCGGGGGTGGGAGCACAGATACGCAGTATTTT. Encoded protein: CASSGGAASGGGSTDTQYF.

The CDR3 bases are TGTGCCAGTAGTCCCAGGGGAGGGAGCAATCAGCCCCAGCATTTT. Protein: CASSPRGGSNQPQHF. J is TRBJ1-5 and V is TRBV19, with D maybe TRBD1 (6 bases). Germline loops: CDR1 LNHDA, CDR2 SQIVND (reference sequence). V was pared by 5 bases and J by 1 base, with 12 bases between. The CDR3 sequence is 15 residues long. The full variable domain, rest sourced from reference TRBV19 and TRBJ1-5, is DGGITQSPKYLFRKEGQNVTLSCEQNLNHDAMYWYRQDPGQGLRLIYYSQIVNDFQKGDIAEGYSVSREKKESFPLTVTSAQKNPTAFYLCASSPRGGSNQPQHFGDGTRLSIL.